This T cell receptor (beta chain) was obtained from a study of cytomegalovirus exposure and HLA in healthy donors. In the study overall: A later analysis reported the same platform for the roughly 110 validation repertoires and the roughly 700 first-cohort repertoires.

Study outcomes and limitations: Reportedly, cytomegalovirus status was diagnosed with high sensitivity and specificity. Many donors shared some public TCRs, even though most TCR sequences were rare.

This clone was counted a few times. The target antigen is unknown. The method was immunoSEQ multiplex PCR; TCRdb's version includes in-frame clones alone and lacks a portion of them. The repertoire holds 150,000 to 200,000 clones, with 86% as singletons. The CDR3 length is 18 residues. The chain employs TRBV21-1 and TRBJ2-7; TRBD1 is the table's D call, not checked against the DNA. TRBV21-1 is a known pseudogene. This receptor was identified in a woman under 30 in good health and CMV-seronegative. Source material: PBMCs. CDR3 nucleotide sequence: TGTGCCAGCAGCAAAGCTTTCGGACAGTCGATTGAGCACTACGAGCAGTACTTC. Its protein is CASSKAFGQSIEHYEQYF.